A few counts support the clone carrying this T cell receptor beta chain. Original handling: Nucleated cell number was recorded as an estimate derived from reference gene primer amplification. Sequencing was performed with immunoSEQ multiplex PCR; in TCRdb, only in-frame clones are kept and a portion is missing. V and J calls and clone size are those listed in that table; D and trimming were worked out from the DNA. This sample yields about 150,000 clones, of which about 85% are seen a single time; over 0.55% belongs to the top ten. This sample stems from a study of blood T cell repertoires in COVID-19. Study summary: PBMCs, B-cell-depleted T cells, or T cells provided the cDNA or gDNA that made up the material.

V lost 6 bases, J lost 0 bases, and 8 bases stayed unmatched. The CDR3 totals 16 residues. The germline CDR1 and CDR2 sequences are MNHNY and SVGAGI (reference sequence). The sample was peripheral blood. The chain combines TRBV6-6 with TRBJ1-3, with 7 positions matching TRBD1. The TCR sequence derives from a man between 60 and 70 years old with COVID-19, enrolled during active disease. CDR3 coding DNA: TGTGCCAGCAGCGGGACAGCCCTTGCCTCTGGAAACACCATATATTTT. Its protein product is CASSGTALASGNTIYF.